Below, 21 T cell receptor beta chains from the same sample are listed, as sequenced in a study of T cell repertoires in cytomegalovirus infection (dated by TCRdb to between 2018 and 2020). The instrument was an Illumina HiSeq 1500. TCRdb reprocessing: public reads trimmed at Q25 with fastp, clones called with MiXCR, in-frame beta chains kept. Rows with a matching CDR3 protein are joined into one entry that keeps the most common DNA and genes. The sample table lists 150,000 or so distinct CDR3 sequences, about 20% of them with a count of one. Approximately 10% of the sample lies in the top ten. The sequencing input was PBMCs. These receptors all come from a human donor in good health (CMV status not recorded). Some clones in this sample may be carry-over from other donors' samples.

This rearrangement joins TRBV28 to TRBJ2-1, with D maybe TRBD1 (6 bases). The V and J ends lost 5 bases and 9 bases respectively, with 23 bases between them. Germline lookup yields CDR1 MDHEN and CDR2 SYDVKM. CDR3 length equals 16 residues. The CDR3 coding sequence is TGTGCCAGCAGTCCTTCATTGACAGGAAGTGGTGGTGAGCAGTTCTTC. Translating gives CASSPSLTGSGGEQFF. The whole variable domain, filled in from reference TRBV28 and TRBJ2-1, reads DVKVTQSSRYLVKRTGEKVFLECVQDMDHENMFWYRQDPGLGLRLIYFSYDVKMKEKGDIPEGYSVSREKKERFSLILESASTNQTSMYLCASSPSLTGSGGEQFFGPGTRLTVL.

The chain couples TRBV6-5 to TRBJ2-7, with D tentatively TRBD1 or TRBD2 (5 bases each). The CDR3 runs 15 residues. Germline V lookup: CDR1 MNHEY, CDR2 SVGAGI. With 0 bases removed from V and 4 bases from J, the gap between germline ends came to 13 bases. In DNA, the CDR3 is TGTGCCAGCAGTTACTCTAGGGACGGAGTATACGAGCAGTACTTC. It codes for CASSYSRDGVYEQYF.

The V gene is TRBV19, the J gene TRBJ2-7; D is unresolved. CDR3 length: 14 residues. CDR1 and CDR2 (germline): LNHDA, SQIVND (reference sequence). Trimming took off 3 bases at V and 1 base at J, with 10 bases between the two ends. CDR3 residues: CASSIVTRSYEQYF. In nucleotides, the CDR3 is TGTGCCAGTAGTATTGTGACCCGATCCTACGAGCAGTACTTC.

In regard to this clonotype: Since a much larger clone is just one base distant, this may be a read error. The chain has TRBV28 and TRBJ2-1; no reliable D call. Germline loops: CDR1 MDHEN, CDR2 SYDVKM. The CDR3 is made up of 12 amino acids. This chain's CDR3 is CVSRSSGNEQFF. For the CDR3, the DNA is TGTGTCAGCAGATCATCAGGCAATGAGCAGTTCTTC.

This clonotype was seen more than once but under ten times. This chain links TRBV2 with TRBJ2-2, with D possibly being TRBD2 (5 bases). Germline values: CDR1 SNHLY, CDR2 FYNNEI. V lost 6 bases, J lost 2 bases, and 19 bases lay in between. The CDR3 is 17 amino acids. CDR3 coding DNA: TGTGCCAGCAGCAAACAGCTAAATAGCGTTAACACCGGGGAGCTGTTTTTT. It yields the protein CASSKQLNSVNTGELFF.

This clonotype has a count of ten or more. The V call is TRBV7-2, the J call TRBJ1-3; the match to TRBD1 covers 7 bases. CDR1 and CDR2 (germline): SGHTA, FQGNSA. Trimming cost V 1 base and J 1 base; bases outside gene matches: 4. The CDR3 loop spans 16 amino acids. The CDR3, as DNA: TGTGCCAGCAGCTTAGAAGAGGGGGCATCTGGAAACACCATATATTTT. The encoded protein is CASSLEEGASGNTIYF.

This clonotype has just a few counts. V is TRBV19 and J is TRBJ1-2; D is uncertain. Germline CDR1 and CDR2: LNHDA and SQIVND (reference sequence). The V gene lost 4 bases and the J gene lost 3 bases, with 6 bases spanning the gap. The CDR3 extends over 12 amino acids. This CDR3 reads CASSRSYYGYTF. Here the CDR3 DNA reads TGTGCCAGTAGTAGGAGTTACTATGGCTACACCTTC.

In its sample, this clonotype was seen a few times. In DNA, the CDR3 is TGTGCCAGCAGCCAAGAGACAGCGGGGGGGGTAGAGACCCAGTACTTC. Its protein is CASSQETAGGVETQYF. The genes are TRBV3-1 and TRBJ2-5; 10 nucleotides align to TRBD2. The trim removed 0 bases at V and 4 bases at J, leaving 5 bases unmatched. Germline-derived CDR1 and CDR2 are LGHDT and YNNKEL (reference sequence). This CDR3 is 16 amino acids long.

This clonotype was seen a few times. This chain uses TRBV27 with TRBJ2-1; 8 positions agree with TRBD2. CDR3 length: 17 amino acids. Losses at the gene ends were 5 bases for V and 12 bases for J; bases not matched to a gene: 21. Germline CDR1 is MNHEY and CDR2 is SMNVEV (reference sequence). The CDR3: CASSPPNLSGRGRRQFF. The CDR3 DNA reads as TGTGCCAGCAGTCCCCCTAACTTGAGCGGGAGAGGCCGCAGGCAGTTCTTC.

This clonotype came up many times. The rearrangement uses TRBV7-2 and TRBJ1-1, with 8 bases fitting TRBD1. The CDR3 spans 16 residues. Germline-derived CDR1 and CDR2 are SGHTA and FQGNSA. The junction had 14 bases not matched to a gene; V was cut back by 5 bases and J by 6 bases. The DNA of the CDR3 is TGTGCCAGCAGCCAGGACAGGGTATATCCCTACGCTGAAGCTTTCTTT. Encoded protein: CASSQDRVYPYAEAFF. The full variable domain, with the rest looked up from reference TRBV7-2 and TRBJ1-1, is GAGVSQSPSNKVTEKGKDVELRCDPISGHTALYWYRQSLGQGLEFLIYFQGNSAPDKSGLPSDRFSAERTGGSVSTLTIQRTQQEDSAVYLCASSQDRVYPYAEAFFGQGTRLTVV.

This chain connects TRBV6-2 or TRBV6-3 to TRBJ2-6, with D uncertain. With 7 bases removed from V and 5 bases from J, the gap between germline ends came to 9 bases. Germline CDR1 reads MNHEY; CDR2 reads SVGEGT. The CDR3 sequence is 13 residues long. The CDR3 loop reads CASTSSRANVLTF. In DNA form, the CDR3 reads TGTGCCAGCACATCCTCCCGGGCCAACGTCCTGACTTTC.

The chain is built from TRBV28 and TRBJ2-1, with D unresolved. The CDR3 spans 12 residues. CDR1 and CDR2 from the germline V gene are MDHEN and SYDVKM. V was trimmed by 3 bases and J by 9 bases, leaving 9 bases between them. CDR3 residues: CASSLMEREQFF. CDR3 nucleotides: TGTGCCAGCAGTTTGATGGAACGTGAGCAGTTCTTC.

The gene calls are TRBV4-3 and TRBJ2-7; TRBD1 is a possible D gene (6 bases). With 3 bases removed from V and 2 bases from J, the gap between germline ends came to 14 bases. The germline V gene encodes CDR1 LGHNA and CDR2 YSLEER. The CDR3 sequence is 15 residues long. The CDR3 DNA sequence: TGCGCCAGCAGCCACTACAGGGATGTAACCTACGAGCAGTACTTC. Translating it yields CASSHYRDVTYEQYF.

This clonotype came up many times. The J gene is TRBJ2-7, the V gene TRBV14, with D perhaps matching TRBD1 (5 bases). The CDR3 sequence is 15 residues long. V lost 2 bases and J lost 3, with 14 bases in between. Germline-derived CDR1 and CDR2 are SGHDN and FVKESK. The CDR3 nucleotides read TGTGCCAGCAGCCAAAGGCAGGGCCCTTTCTACGAGCAGTACTTC. Amino acids: CASSQRQGPFYEQYF.

This clonotype was found a few times. This rearrangement joins TRBV7-3 to TRBJ2-2; 9 bases are shared with TRBD1. The CDR3 contains 15 residues. V lost 6 bases to trimming and J lost 4 bases; unmatched junction nucleotides: 6. CDR1 is SGHTA and CDR2 is FQGTGA in the germline V gene. CDR3 in amino acids: CASRRTGELTGELFF. The CDR3 nucleotides read TGTGCCAGCAGACGGACAGGGGAGCTCACCGGGGAGCTGTTTTTT.

The chain has TRBV28 and TRBJ1-5; 8 bases fit TRBD1. The CDR3 runs 14 residues. The germline CDR1 and CDR2 sequences are MDHEN and SYDVKM. The J segment lost 10 bases and the V segment lost 2 bases, leaving 7 bases of the junction unmatched. The CDR3 region is CASSLGTGYLPQHF. As DNA, the CDR3 is TGTGCCAGCAGTTTAGGGACAGGCTACCTCCCCCAGCATTTT.

This chain uses TRBV7-2 with TRBJ1-1; no firm D call. This CDR3 is 11 amino acids long. V was clipped by 5 bases and J by 8 bases, with 9 bases between them. Germline CDR1 SGHTA, CDR2 FQGNSA. The CDR3 DNA reads as TGTACCAGCAGCCCACACCACGAAGCTTTCTTT. It is translated as CTSSPHHEAFF.

The table lists this clonotype with many counts. This chain joins TRBV7-2 and TRBJ1-5; weak D call: TRBD1 (5 bases). This CDR3 spans 16 amino acids. The germline V and J ends were trimmed by 5 bases and 1 base, with 15 bases remaining between them. CDR1 is SGHTA and CDR2 is FQGNSA in the germline V gene. The CDR3 DNA reads TGTGCCAGCAGCCCGGCCGGGACCTTGAGCAATCAGCCCCAGCATTTT. Amino acids: CASSPAGTLSNQPQHF.

The chain recombines TRBV24-1 with TRBJ2-7, with 7 bases identical to TRBD2. Germline CDR1 reads KGHDR; CDR2 reads SFDVKD. The ends lost 4 bases at V and 4 bases at J; junction bases unmatched: 12. This CDR3 is built from 16 residues. The CDR3 region has the DNA TGTGCCACCAGTGACCCAGCCGGGACTAACAAATACGAGCAGTACTTC. Translating it yields CATSDPAGTNKYEQYF.

CDR3 sequence reads: CASSSRGDRYGYTF. As DNA, the CDR3 is TGTGCCAGCAGTTCCCGAGGGGACCGGTATGGCTACACCTTC. The rearrangement links TRBV28 to TRBJ1-2; TRBD1 is a possible D gene (5 bases). The CDR3 consists of 14 residues. V was shortened by 4 bases and J by 5 bases, with 14 bases between the two germline ends. Per germline, CDR1 MDHEN and CDR2 SYDVKM.

In its sample, this clonotype was seen many times. The rearrangement links TRBV7-2 to TRBJ2-1; possibly TRBD2 for D (6 bases). This CDR3 is 15 amino acids long. Trimming shortened V by 0 bases and J by 4 bases, and 10 bases separated the two germline ends. CDR1 and CDR2 from the germline V gene are SGHTA and FQGNSA. The CDR3 coding sequence is TGTGCCAGCAGCTTAGCGTTGGGGGGATACAATGAGCAGTTCTTC. Protein: CASSLALGGYNEQFF.